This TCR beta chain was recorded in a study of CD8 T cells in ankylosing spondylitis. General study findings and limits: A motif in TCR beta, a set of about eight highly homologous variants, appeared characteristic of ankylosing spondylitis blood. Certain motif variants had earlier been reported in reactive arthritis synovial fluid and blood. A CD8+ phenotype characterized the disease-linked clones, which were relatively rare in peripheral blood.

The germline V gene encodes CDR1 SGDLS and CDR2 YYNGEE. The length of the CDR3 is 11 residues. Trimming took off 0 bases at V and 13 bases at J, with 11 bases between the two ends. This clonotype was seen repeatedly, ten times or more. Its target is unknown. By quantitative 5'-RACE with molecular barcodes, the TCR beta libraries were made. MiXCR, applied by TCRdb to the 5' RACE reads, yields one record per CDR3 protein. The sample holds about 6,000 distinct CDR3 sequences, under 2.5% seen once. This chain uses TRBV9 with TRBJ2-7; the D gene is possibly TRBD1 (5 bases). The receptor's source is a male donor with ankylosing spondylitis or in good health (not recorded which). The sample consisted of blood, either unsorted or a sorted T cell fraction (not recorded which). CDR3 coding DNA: TGTGCCAGCAGCGTAGGGCAGGGATTATACTTC. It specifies CASSVGQGLYF. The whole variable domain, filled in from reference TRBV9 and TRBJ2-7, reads DSGVTQTPKHLITATGQRVTLRCSPRSGDLSVYWYQQSLDQGLQFLIQYYNGEERAKGNILERFSAQQFPDLHSELNLSSLELGDSALYFCASSVGQGLYFGPGTRLTVT.